This T cell receptor (beta chain) emerged from a study of CD8 T cells in Susac syndrome. V gave up 4 bases and J gave up 2 bases; unmatched junction bases: 8. Germline CDR1 DFQATT, CDR2 SNEGSKA (reference sequence). CDR3 size: 14 residues. In its sample, this clonotype was seen a few times. The RNA, about 0.45 to 1 ug, was put through reverse transcription using random hexamers. Via MiXCR, TCRdb re-called the immunoSEQ multiplex PCR reads, giving one row per CDR3 protein. The sample consists of about 160,000 distinct CDR3 sequences, approximately 94% of them appearing once. The sample was CD4+ T cells from PBMCs. This sequence joins TRBV20-1 and TRBJ2-7; 7 positions agree with TRBD1. The sequence was obtained from a human donor with multiple sclerosis. DNA for the CDR3: TGCAGTGCTAACCCCGGGACAGTTACCTACGAGCAGTACTTC. It specifies CSANPGTVTYEQYF.